This entry lists 31 T cell receptor beta chains sequenced from one sample in a study of vaccination effects on CD4 cells after COVID-19. It was after nine to ten days of culture that CD4+ T cells were isolated. Everyone in the study got two shots of either the BNT162b2 or mRNA-1273 vaccine. No antigen has been assigned to these receptors. Clones were sequenced by immunoSEQ multiplex PCR, and TCRdb holds only the in-frame ones, with some missing. In the table there are about 73,000 clones, nearly 75% of which are singletons. The starting material was CD4+ T cells from PBMCs cultured without peptide, obtained after COVID-19 vaccination. These receptors all stem from a human donor who received a COVID-19 vaccine.

This clone was seen only a few times. This chain joins TRBV2 and TRBJ1-6, with D hard to call. The CDR3 covers 15 residues. Germline V CDR1 and CDR2: SNHLY, FYNNEI. The V and J ends lost 5 bases and 4 bases respectively, with 12 bases between them. The CDR3 protein is CASSSTRPYNSPLHF. The CDR3, as DNA: TGTGCCAGCAGTTCGACCAGGCCGTATAATTCACCCCTCCACTTT.

The V and J genes are TRBV18 and TRBJ2-3; 10 nucleotides agree with TRBD1. The junction had 3 bases not matched to a gene; V was cut back by 4 bases and J by 2 bases. The CDR3 is 15 amino acids. CDR1 is KGHSH and CDR2 is LQKENI in the germline V gene. CDR3 in DNA: TGTGCCAGCTCACGGGGACAGGGGTTCACAGATACGCAGTATTTT. Its translation is CASSRGQGFTDTQYF.

V usage is TRBV7-2 and J usage is TRBJ2-3; TRBD1 or TRBD2 may be the D gene (6 bases each). Germline loops: CDR1 SGHTA, CDR2 FQGNSA. V lost 3 bases, J lost 9 bases, and 10 bases lay in between. The CDR3 is 12 residues long. This chain's CDR3 is CASSLVGGTQYF. The CDR3 bases are TGTGCCAGCAGCTTGGTGGGGGGCACGCAGTATTTT.

V is TRBV15 and J is TRBJ2-3; D is perhaps TRBD1 or TRBD2 (5 bases each). Trimming shortened V by 2 bases and J by 0 bases, and 15 bases separated the two germline ends. This CDR3 region has 17 residues. CDR1 is LNHNV, CDR2 YYDKDF, per germline (reference sequence). The chain's CDR3 is CATSRRLGRTSTDTQYF. The CDR3 region has the DNA TGTGCCACCAGCAGACGCCTGGGACGGACAAGCACAGATACGCAGTATTTT.

This chain uses TRBV5-1 with TRBJ1-1; 10 bases match TRBD1. The V segment lost 2 bases and the J segment 5 bases; nucleotides outside the gene matches: 12. The CDR3 contains 17 residues. Germline V lookup: CDR1 SGHRS, CDR2 YFSETQ. The CDR3 region is CASSFTTGGGLGTEAFF. The CDR3 DNA reads as TGCGCCAGCAGCTTCACGACAGGGGGCGGCTTAGGTACTGAAGCTTTCTTT.

The rearrangement links TRBV7-9 to TRBJ2-1; 10 bases are shared with TRBD2. Germline CDR1 is SEHNR and CDR2 is FQNEAQ (reference sequence). The CDR3 extends over 14 amino acids. V dropped 2 bases and J dropped 7; count of bases not matched to a gene: 2. The CDR3 region is CASSLSGGGNEQFF. For the CDR3, the DNA is TGTGCCAGCAGCTTAAGCGGGGGGGGGAATGAGCAGTTCTTC. The full variable domain, in which reference TRBV7-9 and TRBJ2-1 provide the parts outside the CDR3, is DTGVSQNPRHKITKRGQNVTFRCDPISEHNRLYWYRQTLGQGPEFLTYFQNEAQLEKSRLLSDRFSAERPKGSFSTLEIQRTEQGDSAMYLCASSLSGGGNEQFFGPGTRLTVL.

The gene calls are TRBV18 and TRBJ2-2; D is possibly TRBD1 (6 bases). Germline loops: CDR1 KGHSH, CDR2 LQKENI. The V end was cut by 6 bases, the J end by 0 bases, with 14 bases between. CDR3 size: 16 residues. CDR3 loop: CASSRDRIPNTGELFF. The CDR3 region has the DNA TGTGCCAGCTCCAGAGACAGGATACCGAACACCGGGGAGCTGTTTTTT.

The chain employs TRBV7-2 and TRBJ2-6, with D perhaps matching TRBD2 (5 bases). The V gene lost 4 bases and the J gene lost 0 bases, with 16 bases spanning the gap. CDR3 length: 18 residues. CDR1 and CDR2 (germline): SGHTA, FQGNSA. The CDR3 nucleotides are TGTGCCAGCAGCTCCGGCGGAGGTCCCAACTCTGGGGCCAACGTCCTGACTTTC. Protein product: CASSSGGGPNSGANVLTF.

This chain links TRBV12-3 or TRBV12-4 with TRBJ2-7; perhaps TRBD1 as D (5 bases). V lost 5 bases and J 4 bases, leaving 12 bases between the germline ends. The CDR3 loop spans 13 amino acids. The CDR3 sequence: CASSRQFQYEQYV. The CDR3 region has the DNA TGTGCCAGCAGTCGACAGTTTCAGTACGAGCAGTACGTC.

The chain uses TRBV15 and TRBJ2-6, with 7 positions matching TRBD1. V trimming: 1 base; J trimming: 0 bases; junction bases outside the gene matches: 3. The CDR3 totals 17 residues. Germline V lookup: CDR1 LNHNV, CDR2 YYDKDF (reference sequence). The CDR3 here is CATSRGGQSSGANVLTF. In DNA form, the CDR3 reads TGTGCCACCAGCAGAGGGGGACAGTCCTCTGGGGCCAACGTCCTGACTTTC.

J is TRBJ1-6 and V is TRBV10-1; TRBD1 might be the D (6 bases). With 8 bases removed from V and 5 bases from J, the gap between germline ends came to 13 bases. Germline V gene sequence: CDR1 WNHNN, CDR2 SYGVQD (reference sequence). This CDR3 is built from 14 residues. CDR3 protein: CASRQDNHNSPLHF. CDR3 nucleotides: TGCGCCAGCCGACAGGACAATCATAATTCACCCCTCCACTTT.

The chain combines TRBV5-1 with TRBJ2-2; D is uncertain. This CDR3 region has 14 residues. Germline assignment: CDR1 SGHRS and CDR2 YFSETQ. Trimming took off 1 base at V and 7 bases at J, with 11 bases between the two ends. CDR3 DNA sequence: TGCGCCAGCAGCTTGCCACCCCCCCGCGGGGAGCTGTTTTTT. The encoded protein is CASSLPPPRGELFF.

V is TRBV10-2 and J is TRBJ2-1; 13 positions agree with TRBD2. Germline V gene data show CDR1 as WSHSY and CDR2 as SAAADI. V lost 6 bases and J lost 8; bases outside the gene matches: 4. The CDR3 length is 14 residues. The CDR3 region is CASRTSGGAHEQFF. As DNA, the CDR3 is TGCGCCAGCAGAACTAGCGGGGGGGCGCATGAGCAGTTCTTC.

The V call is TRBV7-2, the J call TRBJ2-2; D perhaps matches TRBD1 (5 bases). The CDR3 covers 13 residues. The germline V gene encodes CDR1 SGHTA and CDR2 FQGNSA. V lost 5 bases and J lost 6, with 10 bases in between. CDR3: CASSAQGAGELFF. DNA for the CDR3: TGTGCCAGCAGCGCCCAGGGTGCCGGGGAGCTGTTTTTT.

This rearrangement joins TRBV6-2 or TRBV6-3 to TRBJ1-1; 7 bases line up with TRBD1. This CDR3 region has 12 residues. Germline lookup yields CDR1 MNHEY and CDR2 SVGEGT. Trimming cost V 4 bases and J 11 bases; bases outside gene matches: 7. CDR3 sequence reads: CASSSRGRGAFF. CDR3 in DNA: TGTGCCAGCAGTTCTAGGGGGCGCGGGGCTTTCTTT.

CDR3 nucleotide sequence: TGTGCCAGCAGTGAGATGGCCCTAGGTAATCAGCCCCAGCATTTT. Residues: CASSEMALGNQPQHF. The V and J genes are TRBV2 and TRBJ1-5, with no clear D. CDR1 SNHLY and CDR2 FYNNEI come from the germline V gene. The CDR3 loop spans 15 amino acids. V was trimmed by 3 bases and J by 4 bases, leaving 13 bases between them.

This chain joins TRBV7-2 and TRBJ2-7, with D uncertain. Germline CDR1 reads SGHTA; CDR2 reads FQGNSA. V was pared by 5 bases and J by 4 bases, with 12 bases between. The CDR3 sequence is 13 residues long. CDR3 nucleotides: TGTGCCAGCAGCAGATCTACGAGGTACGAGCAGTACGTC. Translation: CASSRSTRYEQYV.

Here the CDR3 DNA reads TGTGCCAGCAGGTATCAGACAGCCGATAGCAATCAGCCCCAGCATTTT. Translated, it gives CASRYQTADSNQPQHF. The rearrangement uses TRBV6-6 and TRBJ1-5; D may be TRBD1 (5 bases). Germline CDR1 MNHNY, CDR2 SVGAGI (reference sequence). The CDR3 is made up of 16 amino acids. With 6 bases removed from V and 0 bases from J, the gap between germline ends came to 15 bases.

In this sample, this clone turned up a few times. The chain uses TRBV9 and TRBJ2-2; D uncertain. Germline V lookup: CDR1 SGDLS, CDR2 YYNGEE. Trimming took 0 bases from V and 7 from J, leaving 10 bases between them. CDR3 length: 14 amino acids. CDR3 bases: TGTGCCAGCAGCGTAGTTGGGGTTGACGGGGAGCTGTTTTTT. It encodes CASSVVGVDGELFF.

The V call is TRBV28, the J call TRBJ1-2; perhaps TRBD1 as D (5 bases). This CDR3 spans 17 amino acids. Trimming removed 2 bases from V and 4 bases from J, with 20 bases in between. Germline loops: CDR1 MDHEN, CDR2 SYDVKM. CDR3 nucleotides: TGTGCCAGCAGTTTAAAGCGGGGAGGGTGGGGGAGCTATGGCTACACCTTC. Protein: CASSLKRGGWGSYGYTF.

This sequence joins TRBV9 and TRBJ2-1; the D gene could be TRBD1 or TRBD2 (6 bases each). Germline V gives CDR1 SGDLS, CDR2 YYNGEE. The CDR3 runs to 16 residues. V was pared by 4 bases and J by 8 bases, with 22 bases between. The CDR3 sequence is CASSIRDSRGQDEQFF. DNA of the CDR3: TGTGCCAGCAGCATTCGGGACTCCCGGGGACAAGATGAGCAGTTCTTC.

A few counts support this clone. V is TRBV5-5 and J is TRBJ2-2; D gene uncertain. Trimming took 0 bases from V and 5 from J, leaving 5 bases between them. Germline V gene data show CDR1 as SGHKS and CDR2 as YYEKEE (reference sequence). The CDR3 spans 13 residues. The CDR3 sequence is CASSLEWTGELFF. In nucleotides, the CDR3 is TGTGCCAGCAGCTTGGAATGGACCGGGGAGCTGTTTTTT.

V is TRBV12-5 and J is TRBJ2-1; 7 nucleotides align to TRBD1. Germline CDR1 LGHNT, CDR2 FRNRAP. The J segment lost 6 bases and the V segment lost 4 bases, leaving 6 bases of the junction unmatched. This CDR3 has 14 residues. The CDR3 region is CASGWGDRANEQFF. The CDR3 DNA sequence: TGTGCTAGTGGTTGGGGAGACAGGGCCAATGAGCAGTTCTTC.

The chain uses TRBV12-3 or TRBV12-4 and TRBJ1-5; no clear D gene. V gave up 8 bases and J gave up 4 bases, with 9 bases separating them. The CDR3 sequence is 12 residues long. The CDR3 is CASGRMNQPQHF. The CDR3 region has the DNA TGTGCCAGCGGGCGGATGAATCAGCCCCAGCATTTT.

J is TRBJ2-7 and V is TRBV7-2; the D call may be TRBD1 or TRBD2 (5 bases each). Germline V gene sequence: CDR1 SGHTA, CDR2 FQGNSA. V shed 5 bases and J shed 5 bases, with 10 bases lying between them. This CDR3 contains 12 residues. The CDR3 DNA reads as TGTGCCAGCAGCATAGAGGGACACGAGCAGTACGTC. Translated: CASSIEGHEQYV.

This clone came up a few times. The chain is built from TRBV5-1 and TRBJ2-2; D may be TRBD1 (6 bases). V was shortened by 4 bases and J by 3 bases, with 13 bases between the two germline ends. The CDR3 runs to 15 residues. From germline, CDR1 is SGHRS and CDR2 YFSETQ. DNA for the CDR3: TGCGCCAGCAGCCAAACAGGGACCTACACCGGGGAGCTGTTTTTT. Encoded protein: CASSQTGTYTGELFF. Full variable domain (missing parts from reference TRBV5-1 and TRBJ2-2): KAGVTQTPRYLIKTRGQQVTLSCSPISGHRSVSWYQQTPGQGLQFLFEYFSETQRNKGNFPGRFSGRQFSNSRSEMNVSTLELGDSALYLCASSQTGTYTGELFFGEGSRLTVL.

The chain carries TRBV30 and TRBJ1-3; TRBD1 aligns across 9 bases. The germline gives CDR1 GTSNPN, CDR2 SVGIG (reference sequence). The CDR3 extends over 15 amino acids. The V segment lost 2 bases and the J segment 8 bases; nucleotides outside the gene matches: 10. CDR3 bases: TGTGCCTGGAGTCCCCGGGACAGGGCTCGAGACACCATATATTTT. This gives the protein CAWSPRDRARDTIYF.

This clone occurred a few times. The chain recombines TRBV6-5 with TRBJ1-1; tentative D call: TRBD1 (6 bases). Germline CDR1 MNHEY, CDR2 SVGAGI. CDR3 size: 14 residues. Trimming pared 5 bases from V and 1 base from J, leaving 11 bases between. The DNA for the CDR3 is TGTGCCAGCAGTCCACAGGGCTCGAACACTGAAGCTTTCTTT. Its protein product is CASSPQGSNTEAFF.

This clone came up a few times. The chain combines TRBV6-6 with TRBJ1-5; 7 positions match TRBD1. With 2 bases clipped from V and 5 bases from J, the junction kept 9 bases outside the gene matches. Per germline, CDR1 MNHNY and CDR2 SVGAGI (reference sequence). CDR3 length: 16 amino acids. The CDR3 region has the DNA TGTGCCAGCAGTTACGCGGGACAGTCGGCAGATCAGCCCCAGCATTTT. This codes for CASSYAGQSADQPQHF.

V and J are TRBV3-1 (or the pseudogene TRBV3-2) and TRBJ1-4, with 8 bases lining up with TRBD1. V was pared by 6 bases and J by 8 bases, with 8 bases of the junction left unmatched. Germline loops: CDR1 LGHDT, CDR2 YNNKEL (reference sequence). The CDR3 runs 14 residues. The CDR3 reads CASSRTGSSEKLFF. DNA of the CDR3: TGTGCCAGCAGTCGGACAGGGAGCAGCGAAAAACTGTTTTTT.

The chain has TRBV6-5 and TRBJ1-1; D might be TRBD1 (5 bases). Germline V gives CDR1 MNHEY, CDR2 SVGAGI. The CDR3 is made up of 15 amino acids. V was cut by 6 bases and J by 0 bases, with 14 bases left in between. The CDR3 sequence: CASSPILQVNTEAFF. The CDR3 DNA is TGTGCCAGCAGCCCCATCCTACAGGTGAACACTGAAGCTTTCTTT.